What follows are 4 T cell receptor beta chains derived from one specimen sequenced in a study of spatial heterogeneity in lung cancer. The time point here: blood at routine non-recurrence follow-up after resection. TCRdb ran MiXCR on the 5' RACE reads and lists one entry per CDR3 protein. Of 110,000 or so distinct CDR3 sequences listed, 10% to 12% were seen once; the top ten hold 24%. This material consisted of PBMCs, taken at follow-up. The receptors derive from a female donor with early-stage non-small cell lung cancer.

There are many counts of this clonotype. This rearrangement joins TRBV7-6 to TRBJ2-1; 8 bases are shared with TRBD1. The CDR3 consists of 15 residues. The V and J ends lost 1 base and 8 bases, in that order; junction bases with no gene match: 7. Germline V gene data show CDR1 as SGHVS and CDR2 as FNYEAQ. DNA of the CDR3: TGTGCCAGCAGCTTAGTGGGACAGGCGAGAGATGAGCAGTTCTTC. Translation gives CASSLVGQARDEQFF. The variable domain in full, completed from reference TRBV7-6 and TRBJ2-1, reads GAGVSQSPRYKVTKRGQDVALRCDPISGHVSLYWYRQALGQGPEFLTYFNYEAQQDKSGLPNDRFSAERPEGSISTLTIQRTEQRDSAMYRCASSLVGQARDEQFFGPGTRLTVL.

The chain has TRBV19 and TRBJ2-1, with D unclear. Looked up from germline, CDR1 is LNHDA and CDR2 is SQIVND (reference sequence). The CDR3 extends over 10 amino acids. V shed 8 bases and J shed 7 bases, with 6 bases lying between them. CDR3 region: CASGGNEQFF. DNA of the CDR3: TGTGCCAGTGGCGGTAATGAGCAGTTCTTC.

The chain has TRBV2 and TRBJ2-3, with 8 bases that match TRBD1. CDR1 and CDR2 (germline): SNHLY, FYNNEI. V was clipped by 4 bases and J by 0 bases; unmatched bases: 3. CDR3 length: 15 amino acids. CDR3 DNA: TGTGCCAGCAGTGCGTGGACAGGGAGCACAGATACGCAGTATTTT. Translation: CASSAWTGSTDTQYF.

Remarks on this clonotype: The CDR3 does not end in the conserved phenylalanine or tryptophan, so this is likely a read error. The chain is built from TRBV28 and TRBJ2-7; D uncertain. CDR1 is MDHEN and CDR2 is SYDVKM in the germline V gene. V gave up 2 bases and J gave up 2 bases, with 10 bases separating them. The CDR3 is 14 residues long. The CDR3 loop reads CASSLIGRTYEQYL. The CDR3 coding sequence is TGTGCCAGCAGTTTAATTGGCAGAACCTACGAGCAGTACCTC.